This T cell receptor beta chain was sequenced for a study of human T cells and chemical hapten exposure. This sample's time point: pre-sensitization, week 0. Stated treatment: therapeutic diphenylcyclopropenone sensitization with weekly scalp DPC. Germline assignment: CDR1 LNHDA and CDR2 SQIVND (reference sequence). The CDR3 runs 15 residues. V was trimmed by 6 bases and J by 0 bases, leaving 12 bases between them. TCRdb redid the calling of the RACE reads with MiXCR, one entry per CDR3 protein. The table shows 300,000 to 450,000 distinct CDR3 sequences, with approximately 5% occurring only once. V usage is TRBV19 and J usage is TRBJ1-5, with a tentative D call TRBD1 (5 bases). This TCR was sampled from a woman in her 50s with alopecia areata. Some clones in this sample may be carry-over from other donors' samples. Sequencing was performed on whole blood, taken in connection with sensitization to the hapten diphenylcyclopropenone (DPC). CDR3 amino acids: CASRLSTASNQPQHF. CDR3 nucleotide sequence: TGTGCCAGTAGACTCTCGACAGCTAGCAATCAGCCCCAGCATTTT.